Sequencing of this T cell receptor beta chain was carried out in a study of tumor T cells in aggressive B-cell lymphoma. The CDR3 spans 14 residues. The V end lost 2 bases, the J end lost 1 base, and 8 bases lay between the germline ends. Looked up from germline, CDR1 is MNHEY and CDR2 is SVGAGI. Here immunoSEQ multiplex PCR was the method, and the copy in TCRdb shows in-frame clones only, minus some. The sample shows 800 or so clones, about 91% of them seen only once. Sample: tumor tissue. The chain joins TRBV6-5 to TRBJ1-1; D is uncertain. This TCR derives from an adult with diffuse large B cell lymphoma. The CDR3 reads CASSYAQQNTEAFF. CDR3 coding DNA: TGTGCCAGCAGTTACGCCCAACAGAACACTGAAGCTTTCTTT.